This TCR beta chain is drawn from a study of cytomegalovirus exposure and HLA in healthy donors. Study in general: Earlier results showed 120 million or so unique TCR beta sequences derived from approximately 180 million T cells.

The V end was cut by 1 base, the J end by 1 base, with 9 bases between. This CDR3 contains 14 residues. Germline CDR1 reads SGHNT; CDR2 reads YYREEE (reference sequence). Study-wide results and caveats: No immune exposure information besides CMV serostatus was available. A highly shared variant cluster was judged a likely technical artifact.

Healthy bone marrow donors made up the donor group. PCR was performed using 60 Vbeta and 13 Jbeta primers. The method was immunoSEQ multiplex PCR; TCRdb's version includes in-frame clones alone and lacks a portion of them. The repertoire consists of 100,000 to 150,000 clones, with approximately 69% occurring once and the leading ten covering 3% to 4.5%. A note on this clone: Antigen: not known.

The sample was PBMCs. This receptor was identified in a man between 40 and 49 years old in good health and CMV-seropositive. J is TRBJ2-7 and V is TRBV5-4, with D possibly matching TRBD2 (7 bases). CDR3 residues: CASSLKGGSYEQYF. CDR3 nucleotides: TGTGCCAGCAGCTTGAAGGGGGGGTCCTACGAGCAGTACTTC.